This TCR beta chain was observed in a study of blood T cell repertoires in COVID-19. This clone was recorded once. Original analysis: Cell counts per sample came from amplifying reference gene primers. Profiled with immunoSEQ multiplex PCR; TCRdb holds only in-frame clones, not every one. The V and J calls and the clone size are those of that table, but D and trimming were determined from the DNA. Among 200,000 to 250,000 clones listed, roughly 86% were seen once. The V gene end was trimmed by 6 bases and the J gene end by 6 bases; junction bases not matched to a gene: 4. Per germline, CDR1 LGHNA and CDR2 YNFKEQ. The CDR3 covers 12 residues.

The V gene is TRBV4-2, the J gene TRBJ1-2; 7 nucleotides line up with TRBD1. This clonotype was sampled from a woman in her thirties with acute COVID-19. Material for sequencing was PBMCs or T cells enriched from blood (not recorded which). Here the CDR3 DNA reads TGTGCCAGCAGGGAACAGGGGCATGGCTACACCTTC. Translated: CASREQGHGYTF.